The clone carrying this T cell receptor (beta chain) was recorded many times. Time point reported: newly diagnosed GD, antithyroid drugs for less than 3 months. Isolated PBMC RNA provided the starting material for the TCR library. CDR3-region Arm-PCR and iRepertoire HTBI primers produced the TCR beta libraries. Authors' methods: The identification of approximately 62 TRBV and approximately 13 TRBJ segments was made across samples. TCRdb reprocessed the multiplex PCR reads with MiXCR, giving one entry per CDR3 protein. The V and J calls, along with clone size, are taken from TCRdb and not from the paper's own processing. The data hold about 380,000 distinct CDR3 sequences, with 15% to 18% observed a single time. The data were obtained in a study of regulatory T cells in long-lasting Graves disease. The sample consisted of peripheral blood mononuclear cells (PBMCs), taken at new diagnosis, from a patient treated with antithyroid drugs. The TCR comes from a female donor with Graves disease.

In DNA, the CDR3 is TGTGCCACCAGTGTCAGAGCGCAAGAGACCCAGTACTTC. It is translated as CATSVRAQETQYF. V usage is TRBV24-1 and J usage is TRBJ2-5; no clear D. Germline V gives CDR1 KGHDR, CDR2 SFDVKD. The CDR3 consists of 13 residues. Trimming cost V 5 bases and J 2 bases, with 8 bases left between them.